In its sample, the clone carrying this TCR beta chain was seen many times. TCRdb's table, derived via immunoSEQ multiplex PCR, lists solely in-frame clones and lacks some. Observed are approximately 24,000 clones, no singletons, with the top ten taking over 6.5%. The entry originates in a study of T cells after posttransplantation cyclophosphamide. Trimming pared 0 bases from V and 4 bases from J, leaving 7 bases between. Germline values: CDR1 SGHDT, CDR2 YYEEEE. This CDR3 has 14 amino acids. This clonotype originated in a woman in her sixties or seventies in good health, CMV-negative, and a related stem cell transplant donor. The rearrangement links TRBV5-6 to TRBJ1-4; possible D gene TRBD1, 5 bases. The sample consisted of PBMCs. The CDR3 loop reads CASSLDGGNEKLFF. In nucleotides, the CDR3 is TGTGCCAGCAGCTTGGACGGGGGTAATGAAAAACTGTTTTTT. The full variable domain, with the rest looked up from reference TRBV5-6 and TRBJ1-4, is DAGVTQSPTHLIKTRGQQVTLRCSPKSGHDTVSWYQQALGQGPQFIFQYYEEEERQRGNFPDRFSGHQFPNYSSELNVNALLLGDSALYLCASSLDGGNEKLFFGSGTQLSVL.